This T cell receptor (beta chain) was documented in a study of T cells in narcolepsy. Study as a whole: Patients with NT1 or NT2 and healthy control donors were enrolled.

TCRdb's table, derived via immunoSEQ multiplex PCR, lists solely in-frame clones and lacks some. The table lists about 33,000 clones, roughly 90% of them singletons. Points from the study as a whole: Reportedly, autoreactive clonotypes were serially detected in patients' blood but not controls'. Same-patient CSF and blood CD4+ T cell clonotypes included HCRT-specific and TRIB2-specific autoreactive ones. No autoreactive T cell clone sequences appeared in some memory CD4+ repertoires.

About this clone itself: The antigen is undetermined.

This CDR3 spans 14 amino acids. V lost 5 bases to trimming and J lost 9 bases; unmatched junction nucleotides: 11. Germline lookup yields CDR1 SNHLY and CDR2 FYNNEI. Sequenced material: CD45RA- memory CD4+ T cells from PBMCs. The V call is TRBV2, the J call TRBJ2-7, with 9 nucleotides matching TRBD1. This TCR derives from a human donor with narcolepsy. The CDR3 here is CASSTGQGNGVQYF. The CDR3 DNA sequence: TGTGCCAGCAGTACCGGACAGGGGAACGGTGTGCAGTACTTC.